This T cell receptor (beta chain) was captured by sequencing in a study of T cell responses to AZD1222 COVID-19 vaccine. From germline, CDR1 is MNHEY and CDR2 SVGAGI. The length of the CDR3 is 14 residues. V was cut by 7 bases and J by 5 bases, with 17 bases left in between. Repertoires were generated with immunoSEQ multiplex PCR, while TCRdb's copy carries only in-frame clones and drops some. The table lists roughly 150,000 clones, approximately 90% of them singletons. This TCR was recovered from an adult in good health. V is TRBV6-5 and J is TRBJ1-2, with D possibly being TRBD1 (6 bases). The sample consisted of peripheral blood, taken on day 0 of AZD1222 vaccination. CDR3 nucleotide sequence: TGTGCCAGCAACCCGACAGGCACCCTTTATGGCTACACCTTC. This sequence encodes CASNPTGTLYGYTF.